The 5 T cell receptor beta chains below all came from one sample that was sequenced in a study of shared clonotypes between healthy human individuals. Only in-frame clones appear in the TCRdb table, and some are missing; sequencing was by immunoSEQ multiplex PCR. Among under 600,000 clones, around 95% were seen once, and the ten largest hold about 0.067%. The sequenced material came from naive CD4+ T cells sorted from blood. Subset specified: CD45RA+ positively selected. Receptors were obtained from a woman in her 30s in good health.

This chain connects TRBV6-5 to TRBJ2-1; weak D call: TRBD1 (5 bases). V lost 0 bases and J 1 base, leaving 10 bases between the germline ends. The CDR3 has 16 amino acids. CDR1 is MNHEY, CDR2 SVGAGI, per germline. CDR3 loop: CASSYSRQSSYNEQFF. The CDR3, as DNA: TGTGCCAGCAGTTACTCCCGACAGTCTTCCTACAATGAGCAGTTCTTC.

This clone is a singleton in its sample. The rearrangement joins TRBV28 to TRBJ1-4; the match to TRBD1 covers 7 bases. V lost 2 bases, J lost 7 bases, and 7 bases stayed unmatched. This CDR3 spans 15 amino acids. CDR1 and CDR2 from the germline V gene are MDHEN and SYDVKM. In DNA, the CDR3 is TGTGCCAGCAGTTTAGTCCGGGACAGAGGTGAAAAACTGTTTTTT. This gives the protein CASSLVRDRGEKLFF. The whole variable domain, remainder taken from reference TRBV28 and TRBJ1-4, is DVKVTQSSRYLVKRTGEKVFLECVQDMDHENMFWYRQDPGLGLRLIYFSYDVKMKEKGDIPEGYSVSREKKERFSLILESASTNQTSMYLCASSLVRDRGEKLFFGSGTQLSVL.

The rearrangement uses TRBV2 and TRBJ2-7; D is undetermined. This CDR3 spans 10 amino acids. Germline CDR1 SNHLY, CDR2 FYNNEI. With 6 bases removed from V and 3 bases from J, the gap between germline ends came to 3 bases. As DNA, the CDR3 is TGTGCCAGCAGGATCTACGAGCAGTACTTC. Its protein is CASRIYEQYF.

The chain recombines TRBV5-4 with TRBJ2-5, with 7 positions matching TRBD2. The CDR3 extends over 17 amino acids. Germline CDR1 and CDR2: SGHNT and YYREEE (reference sequence). The ends lost 2 bases at V and 0 bases at J; junction bases unmatched: 10. The CDR3 region is CASSLPGGSGYQETQYF. DNA for the CDR3: TGTGCCAGCAGCTTACCTGGGGGTAGCGGGTACCAAGAGACCCAGTACTTC.

This rearrangement joins TRBV28 to TRBJ2-1; 11 bases are a match to TRBD2. The length of the CDR3 is 20 residues. J was trimmed by 0 bases and V by 7 bases; bases with no gene match: 17. CDR1 MDHEN and CDR2 SYDVKM come from the germline V gene. The CDR3 DNA reads as TGTGCCAGCACCGTAGTCAGACTAGCGGGAATCAAGAGCTCCTACAATGAGCAGTTCTTC. Its translation: CASTVVRLAGIKSSYNEQFF.